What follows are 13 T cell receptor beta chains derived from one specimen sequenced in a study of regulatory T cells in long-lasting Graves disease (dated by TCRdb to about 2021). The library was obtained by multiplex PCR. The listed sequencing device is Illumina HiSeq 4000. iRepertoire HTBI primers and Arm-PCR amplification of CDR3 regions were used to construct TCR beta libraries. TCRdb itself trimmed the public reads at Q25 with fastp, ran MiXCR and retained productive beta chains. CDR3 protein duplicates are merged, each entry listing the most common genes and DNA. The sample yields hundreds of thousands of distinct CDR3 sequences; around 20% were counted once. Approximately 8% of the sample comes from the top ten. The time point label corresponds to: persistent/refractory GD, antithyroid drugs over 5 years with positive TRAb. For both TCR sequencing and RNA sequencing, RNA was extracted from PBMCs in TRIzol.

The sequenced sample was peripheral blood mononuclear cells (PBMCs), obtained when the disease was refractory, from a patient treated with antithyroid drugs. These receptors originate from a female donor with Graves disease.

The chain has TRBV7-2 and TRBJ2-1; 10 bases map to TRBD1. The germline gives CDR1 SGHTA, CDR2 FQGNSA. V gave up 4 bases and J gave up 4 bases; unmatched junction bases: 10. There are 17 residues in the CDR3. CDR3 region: CASSWGGQGPSYNEQFF. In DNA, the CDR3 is TGTGCCAGCAGCTGGGGGGGACAGGGGCCCTCATACAATGAGCAGTTCTTC.

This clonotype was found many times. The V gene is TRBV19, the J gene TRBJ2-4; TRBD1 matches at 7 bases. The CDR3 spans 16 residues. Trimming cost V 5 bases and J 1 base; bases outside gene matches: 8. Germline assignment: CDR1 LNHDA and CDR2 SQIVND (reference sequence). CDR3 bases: TGTGCCAGTAGTCTCTTGACAGGGAACGCCAAAAACATTCAGTACTTC. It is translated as CASSLLTGNAKNIQYF. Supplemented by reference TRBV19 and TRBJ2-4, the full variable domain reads DGGITQSPKYLFRKEGQNVTLSCEQNLNHDAMYWYRQDPGQGLRLIYYSQIVNDFQKGDIAEGYSVSREKKESFPLTVTSAQKNPTAFYLCASSLLTGNAKNIQYFGAGTRLSVL.

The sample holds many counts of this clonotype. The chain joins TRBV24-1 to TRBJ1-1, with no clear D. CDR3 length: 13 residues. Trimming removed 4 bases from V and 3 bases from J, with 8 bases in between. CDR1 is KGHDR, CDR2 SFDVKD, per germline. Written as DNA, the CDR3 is TGTGCCACCAGTGACTATGATGACACTGAAGCTTTCTTT. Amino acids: CATSDYDDTEAFF.

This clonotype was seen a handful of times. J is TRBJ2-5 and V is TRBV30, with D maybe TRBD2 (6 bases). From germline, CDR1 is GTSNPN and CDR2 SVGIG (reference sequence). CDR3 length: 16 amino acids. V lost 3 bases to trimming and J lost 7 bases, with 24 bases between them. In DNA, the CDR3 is TGTGCCTGGAGATATAAAGGCGGCGGGACCGGGGGGACCCAGTACTTC. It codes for CAWRYKGGGTGGTQYF.

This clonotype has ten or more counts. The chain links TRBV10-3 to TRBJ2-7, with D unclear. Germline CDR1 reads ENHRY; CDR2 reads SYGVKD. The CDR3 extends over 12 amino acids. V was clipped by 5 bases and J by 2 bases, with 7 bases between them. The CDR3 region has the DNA TGTGCCATCAGTCCGGGCGCCTACGAGCAGTACTTC. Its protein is CAISPGAYEQYF.

This CDR3 reads CSVELLAGGYNEQFF. Written as DNA, the CDR3 is TGCAGCGTTGAATTACTAGCGGGAGGGTACAATGAGCAGTTCTTC. The chain uses TRBV29-1 and TRBJ2-1, with 13 positions matching TRBD2. Per germline, CDR1 SQVTM and CDR2 ANQGSEA. The junction had 2 bases not matched to a gene; V was cut back by 2 bases and J by 4 bases. CDR3 length: 15 residues.

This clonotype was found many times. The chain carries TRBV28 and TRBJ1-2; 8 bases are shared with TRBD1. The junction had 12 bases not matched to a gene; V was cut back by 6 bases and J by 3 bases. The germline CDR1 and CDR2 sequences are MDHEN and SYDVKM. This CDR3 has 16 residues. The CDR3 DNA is TGTGCCAGCAGCCTCCCAGGACAGGGTGGGGACTATGGCTACACCTTC. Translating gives CASSLPGQGGDYGYTF.

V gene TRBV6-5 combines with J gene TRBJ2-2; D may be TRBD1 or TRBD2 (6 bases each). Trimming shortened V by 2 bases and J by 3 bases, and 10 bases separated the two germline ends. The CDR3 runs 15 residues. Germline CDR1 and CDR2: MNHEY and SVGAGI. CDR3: CASSYTGTYTGELFF. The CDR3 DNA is TGTGCCAGCAGTTACACAGGGACTTACACCGGGGAGCTGTTTTTT.

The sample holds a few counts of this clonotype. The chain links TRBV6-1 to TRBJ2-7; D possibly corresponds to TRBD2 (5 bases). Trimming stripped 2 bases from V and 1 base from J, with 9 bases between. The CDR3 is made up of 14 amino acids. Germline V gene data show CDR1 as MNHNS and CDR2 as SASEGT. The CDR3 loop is CASSESGGSYEQYF. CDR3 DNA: TGTGCCAGCAGTGAATCTGGAGGTTCCTACGAGCAGTACTTC.

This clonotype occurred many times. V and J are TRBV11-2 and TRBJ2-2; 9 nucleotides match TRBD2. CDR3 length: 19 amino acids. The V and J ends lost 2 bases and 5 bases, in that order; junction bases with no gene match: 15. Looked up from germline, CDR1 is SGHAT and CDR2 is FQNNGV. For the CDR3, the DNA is TGTGCCAGCAGCTTAAGGGCGGTTTCGGCGGGAGGGGGTACCGGGGAGCTGTTTTTT. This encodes CASSLRAVSAGGGTGELFF.

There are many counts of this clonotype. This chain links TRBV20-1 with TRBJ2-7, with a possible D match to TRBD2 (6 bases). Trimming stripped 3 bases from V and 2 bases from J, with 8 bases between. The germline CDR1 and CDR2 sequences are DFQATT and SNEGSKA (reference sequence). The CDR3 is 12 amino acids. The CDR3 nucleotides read TGCAGTGCTAGGGACTACCCCTACGAGCAGTACTTC. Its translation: CSARDYPYEQYF.

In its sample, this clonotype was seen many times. This CDR3 is CASSQFLGRETQYF. For the CDR3, the DNA is TGTGCCAGCAGCCAATTTTTGGGACGAGAGACCCAGTACTTC. The J gene is TRBJ2-5, the V gene TRBV7-2, with D perhaps being TRBD1 or TRBD2 (5 bases each). V was cut by 5 bases and J by 4 bases, with 14 bases left in between. Germline V gene sequence: CDR1 SGHTA, CDR2 FQGNSA. The CDR3 runs 14 residues.

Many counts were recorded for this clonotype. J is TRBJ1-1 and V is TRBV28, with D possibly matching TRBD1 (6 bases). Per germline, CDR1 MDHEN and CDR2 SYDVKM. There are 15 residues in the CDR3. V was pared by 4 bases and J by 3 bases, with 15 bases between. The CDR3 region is CASSSEDRFYTEAFF. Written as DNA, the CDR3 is TGTGCCAGCAGTTCCGAAGACAGGTTCTACACTGAAGCTTTCTTT. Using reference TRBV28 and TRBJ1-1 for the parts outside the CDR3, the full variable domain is DVKVTQSSRYLVKRTGEKVFLECVQDMDHENMFWYRQDPGLGLRLIYFSYDVKMKEKGDIPEGYSVSREKKERFSLILESASTNQTSMYLCASSSEDRFYTEAFFGQGTRLTVV.